These 7 T cell receptor beta chains originate from one sample sequenced in a study of robustness of blood B and T cell sequencing. Instead of genomic DNA, mRNA was used to measure TCR beta repertoires. cDNA synthesis used template switching with a 5' universal priming oligo. Every cDNA molecule received a random 12-nucleotide UMI from the template-switch oligo. Using its own MiXCR run on the PCR reads, TCRdb lists one record per CDR3 protein. The sample holds fewer than 1,500 distinct CDR3 sequences; about 63% are singletons and the top ten take around 40%. The sequenced sample consisted of peripheral blood. The source is a human donor in good health.

The chain links TRBV5-1 to TRBJ1-2; no clear D. V was pared by 2 bases and J by 6 bases, with 8 bases between. CDR1 SGHRS and CDR2 YFSETQ come from the germline V gene. This CDR3 spans 12 amino acids. The CDR3 DNA reads as TGCGCCAGCAGCTTAACGTTGGATGGCTACACCTTC. Amino acid sequence: CASSLTLDGYTF.

The V gene is TRBV7-8, the J gene TRBJ2-1; D is undetermined. Per germline, CDR1 SGHVS and CDR2 FQNEAQ. Trimming removed 8 bases at V and 3 bases at J, with 14 bases between. The CDR3 is made up of 14 amino acids. The CDR3 DNA sequence: TGTGCCAGCGCGCAAAACCAGTTCTACAATGAGCAGTTCTTC. As protein: CASAQNQFYNEQFF.

The chain couples TRBV20-1 to TRBJ2-1; no clear D gene. CDR3 size: 15 residues. Germline loops: CDR1 DFQATT, CDR2 SNEGSKA (reference sequence). Trimming shortened V by 4 bases and J by 0 bases, and 13 bases separated the two germline ends. CDR3: CSATTTLLSYNEQFF. The CDR3 DNA sequence: TGCAGTGCTACCACTACCCTCCTCTCCTACAATGAGCAGTTCTTC.

The chain joins TRBV19 to TRBJ1-2; D is ambiguous. The CDR3 is 14 residues long. Trimming shortened V by 4 bases and J by 4 bases, and 13 bases separated the two germline ends. Germline assignment: CDR1 LNHDA and CDR2 SQIVND (reference sequence). CDR3 amino acids: CASSTLFSTYGYTF. For the CDR3, the DNA is TGTGCCAGTAGTACCCTTTTCTCAACCTATGGCTACACCTTC.

The chain combines TRBV6-5 with TRBJ1-1; the D is unclear. The germline gives CDR1 MNHEY, CDR2 SVGAGI. This CDR3 has 15 residues. V lost 4 bases and J 5 bases, leaving 17 bases between the germline ends. The CDR3 loop reads CASSSHPDGGTEAFF. The CDR3 region has the DNA TGTGCCAGCAGTTCTCACCCTGATGGAGGGACTGAAGCTTTCTTT.

This clonotype was found a few times. The rearrangement joins TRBV7-6 to TRBJ1-1; no clear D gene. Trimming shortened V by 5 bases and J by 6 bases, and 13 bases separated the two germline ends. Germline V gene lookup returns CDR1 SGHVS and CDR2 FNYEAQ. The CDR3 loop spans 13 amino acids. The DNA for the CDR3 is TGTGCCAGCAGCCCCGGGCCTATGGCTGAAGCTTTCTTT. It specifies CASSPGPMAEAFF.

This clonotype turned up a few times. The chain carries TRBV30 and TRBJ1-3; possibly TRBD1 for D (6 bases). Trimming pared 3 bases from V and 5 bases from J, leaving 17 bases between. The germline gives CDR1 GTSNPN, CDR2 SVGIG (reference sequence). This CDR3 comprises 15 residues. Written as DNA, the CDR3 is TGTGCCTGGAGCGCCCCGGACAGAGGGAGAAACACCATATATTTT. The encoded protein is CAWSAPDRGRNTIYF.